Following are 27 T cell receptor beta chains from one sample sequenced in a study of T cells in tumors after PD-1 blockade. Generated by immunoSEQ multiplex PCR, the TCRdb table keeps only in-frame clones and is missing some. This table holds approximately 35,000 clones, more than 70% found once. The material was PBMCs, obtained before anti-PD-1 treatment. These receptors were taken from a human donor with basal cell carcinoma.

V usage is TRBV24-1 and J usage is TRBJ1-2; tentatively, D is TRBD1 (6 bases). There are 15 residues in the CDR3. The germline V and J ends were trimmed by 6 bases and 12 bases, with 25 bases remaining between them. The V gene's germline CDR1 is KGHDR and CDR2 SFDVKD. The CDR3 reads CATSTSRSGVGGHTF. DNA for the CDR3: TGTGCCACCAGTACCTCCCGATCGGGGGTGGGGGGCCACACCTTC.

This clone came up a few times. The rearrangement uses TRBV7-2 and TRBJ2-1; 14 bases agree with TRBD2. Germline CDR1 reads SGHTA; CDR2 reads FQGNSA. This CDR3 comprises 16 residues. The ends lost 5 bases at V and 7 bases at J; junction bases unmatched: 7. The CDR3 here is CASSPGLAGGGNEQFF. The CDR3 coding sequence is TGTGCCAGCAGCCCCGGACTAGCGGGGGGAGGGAATGAGCAGTTCTTC.

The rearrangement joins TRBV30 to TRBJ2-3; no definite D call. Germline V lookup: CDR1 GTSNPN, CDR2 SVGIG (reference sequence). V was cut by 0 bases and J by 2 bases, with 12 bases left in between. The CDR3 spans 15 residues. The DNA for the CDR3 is TGTGCCTGGAGTGTCGGCCAGCTGTCCACAGATACGCAGTATTTT. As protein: CAWSVGQLSTDTQYF.

CDR3 in DNA: TGTGCCAGCAGCTCAGGGGGAGGACATGAAAAACTGTTTTTT. Its translation: CASSSGGGHEKLFF. The chain links TRBV7-9 to TRBJ1-4; 7 bases are a match to TRBD1. Trimming removed 4 bases from V and 6 bases from J; junction bases left unmatched: 5. Germline V CDR1 and CDR2: SEHNR, FQNEAQ (reference sequence). CDR3 length: 14 amino acids.

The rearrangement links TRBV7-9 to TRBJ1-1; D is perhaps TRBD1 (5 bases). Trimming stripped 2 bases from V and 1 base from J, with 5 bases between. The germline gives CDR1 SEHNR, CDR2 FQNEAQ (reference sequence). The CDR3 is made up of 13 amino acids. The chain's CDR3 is CASSLQGNTEAFF. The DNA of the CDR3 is TGTGCCAGCAGCTTACAGGGGAACACTGAAGCTTTCTTT.

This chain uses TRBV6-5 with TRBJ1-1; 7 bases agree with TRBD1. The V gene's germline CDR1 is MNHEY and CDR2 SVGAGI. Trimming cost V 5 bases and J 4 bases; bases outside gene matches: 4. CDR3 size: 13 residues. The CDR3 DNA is TGTGCCAGCAGTAGGCCAGGGGGCACTGAAGCTTTCTTT. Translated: CASSRPGGTEAFF.

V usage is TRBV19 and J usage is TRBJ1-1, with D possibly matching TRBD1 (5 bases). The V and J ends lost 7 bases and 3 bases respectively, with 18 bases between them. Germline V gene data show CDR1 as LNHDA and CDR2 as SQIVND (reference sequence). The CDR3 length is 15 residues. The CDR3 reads CASTPTQGRDTEAFF. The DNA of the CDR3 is TGTGCCAGTACCCCGACGCAGGGTAGGGACACTGAAGCTTTCTTT. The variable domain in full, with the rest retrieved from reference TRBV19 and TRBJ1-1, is DGGITQSPKYLFRKEGQNVTLSCEQNLNHDAMYWYRQDPGQGLRLIYYSQIVNDFQKGDIAEGYSVSREKKESFPLTVTSAQKNPTAFYLCASTPTQGRDTEAFFGQGTRLTVV.

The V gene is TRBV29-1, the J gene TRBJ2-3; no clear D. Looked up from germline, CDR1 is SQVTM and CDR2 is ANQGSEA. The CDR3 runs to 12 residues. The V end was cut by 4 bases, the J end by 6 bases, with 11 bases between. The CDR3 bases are TGCAGCGTTGTGGTCCCCGCGGATACGCAGTATTTT. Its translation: CSVVVPADTQYF.

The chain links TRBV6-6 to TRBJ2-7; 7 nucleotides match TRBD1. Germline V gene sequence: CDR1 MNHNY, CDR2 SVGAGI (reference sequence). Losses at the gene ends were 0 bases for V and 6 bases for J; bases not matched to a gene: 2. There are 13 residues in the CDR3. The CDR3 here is CASSYSTGLEQYF. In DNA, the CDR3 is TGTGCCAGCAGTTACTCGACAGGGCTCGAGCAGTACTTC.

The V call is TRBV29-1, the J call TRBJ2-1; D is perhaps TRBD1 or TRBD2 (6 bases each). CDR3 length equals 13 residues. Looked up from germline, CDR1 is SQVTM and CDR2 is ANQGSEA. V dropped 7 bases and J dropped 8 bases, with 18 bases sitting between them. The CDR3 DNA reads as TGCAGCGCCACGGGCAGGGGAGGTGATGAGCAGTTCTTC. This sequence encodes CSATGRGGDEQFF.

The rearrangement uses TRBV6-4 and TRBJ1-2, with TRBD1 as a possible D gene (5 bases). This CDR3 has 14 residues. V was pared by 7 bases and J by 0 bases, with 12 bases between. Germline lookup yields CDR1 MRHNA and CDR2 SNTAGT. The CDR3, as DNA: TGTGCCAGCAAAAAAACAGGCACTAACTATGGCTACACCTTC. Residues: CASKKTGTNYGYTF.

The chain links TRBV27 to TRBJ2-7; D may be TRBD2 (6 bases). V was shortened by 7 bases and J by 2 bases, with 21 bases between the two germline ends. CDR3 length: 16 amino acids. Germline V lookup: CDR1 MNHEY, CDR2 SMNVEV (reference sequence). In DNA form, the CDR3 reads TGTGCCAGCACCGCGAGGCAGCGGGTCCCGCCCTACGAGCAGTACTTC. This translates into CASTARQRVPPYEQYF.

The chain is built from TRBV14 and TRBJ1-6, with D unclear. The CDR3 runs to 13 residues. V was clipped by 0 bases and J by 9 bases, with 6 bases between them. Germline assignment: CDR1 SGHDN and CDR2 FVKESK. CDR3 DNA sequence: TGTGCCAGCAGCCAAGAAATGAGTTCACCCCTCCACTTT. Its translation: CASSQEMSSPLHF.

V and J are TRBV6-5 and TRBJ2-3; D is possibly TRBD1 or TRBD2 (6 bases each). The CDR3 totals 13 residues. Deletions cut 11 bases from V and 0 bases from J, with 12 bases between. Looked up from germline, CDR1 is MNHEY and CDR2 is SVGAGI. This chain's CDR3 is CAGGGSSTDTQYF. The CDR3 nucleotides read TGTGCCGGAGGGGGATCTAGCACAGATACGCAGTATTTT.

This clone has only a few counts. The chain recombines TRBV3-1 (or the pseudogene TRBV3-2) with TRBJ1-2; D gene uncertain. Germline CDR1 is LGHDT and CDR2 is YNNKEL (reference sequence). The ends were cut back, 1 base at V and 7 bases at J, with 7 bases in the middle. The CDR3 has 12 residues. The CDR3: CASSQAPSGYTF. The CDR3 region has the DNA TGTGCCAGCAGCCAAGCTCCAAGTGGCTACACCTTC.

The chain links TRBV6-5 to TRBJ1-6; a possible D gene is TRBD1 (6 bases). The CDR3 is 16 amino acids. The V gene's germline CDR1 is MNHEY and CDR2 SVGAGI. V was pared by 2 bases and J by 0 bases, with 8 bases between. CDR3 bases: TGTGCCAGCAGTTACATAGGGGGCTCCTATAATTCACCCCTCCACTTT. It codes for CASSYIGGSYNSPLHF.

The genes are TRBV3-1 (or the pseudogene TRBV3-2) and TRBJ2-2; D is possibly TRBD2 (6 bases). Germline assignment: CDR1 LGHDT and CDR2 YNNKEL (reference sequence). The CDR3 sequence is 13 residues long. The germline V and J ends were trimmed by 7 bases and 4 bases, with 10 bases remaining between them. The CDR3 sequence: CASTGEVTGELFF. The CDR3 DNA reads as TGTGCCAGCACCGGGGAGGTCACCGGGGAGCTGTTTTTT.

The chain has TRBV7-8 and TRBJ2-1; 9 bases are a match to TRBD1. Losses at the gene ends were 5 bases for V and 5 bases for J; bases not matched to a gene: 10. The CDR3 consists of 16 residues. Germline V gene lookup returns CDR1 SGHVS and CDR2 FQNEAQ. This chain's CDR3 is CASSTRQGDRHNEQFF. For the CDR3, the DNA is TGTGCCAGCAGCACCAGACAGGGGGATCGCCACAATGAGCAGTTCTTC.

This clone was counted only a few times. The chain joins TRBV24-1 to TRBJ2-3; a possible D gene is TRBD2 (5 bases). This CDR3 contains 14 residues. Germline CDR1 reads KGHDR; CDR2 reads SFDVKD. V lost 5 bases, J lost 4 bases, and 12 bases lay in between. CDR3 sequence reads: CATSGTGRADTQYF. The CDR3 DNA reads TGTGCCACCAGTGGGACGGGGAGAGCAGATACGCAGTATTTT.

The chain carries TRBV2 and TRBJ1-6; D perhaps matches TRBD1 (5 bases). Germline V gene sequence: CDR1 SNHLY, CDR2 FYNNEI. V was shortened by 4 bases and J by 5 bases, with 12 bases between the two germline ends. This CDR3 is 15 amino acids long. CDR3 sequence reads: CASSVGHLDNSPLHF. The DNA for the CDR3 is TGTGCCAGCAGTGTAGGACATCTTGATAATTCACCCCTCCACTTT.

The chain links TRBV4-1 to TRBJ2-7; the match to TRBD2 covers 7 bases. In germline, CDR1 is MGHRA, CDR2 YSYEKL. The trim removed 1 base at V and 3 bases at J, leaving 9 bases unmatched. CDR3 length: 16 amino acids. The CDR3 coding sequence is TGCGCCAGCAGCCAAGCAATTGGCGGGGGAAACTACGAGCAGTACTTC. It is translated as CASSQAIGGGNYEQYF.

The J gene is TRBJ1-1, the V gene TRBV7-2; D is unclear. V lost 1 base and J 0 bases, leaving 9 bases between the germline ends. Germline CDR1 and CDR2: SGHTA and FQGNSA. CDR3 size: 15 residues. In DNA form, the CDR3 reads TGTGCCAGCAGCTTAGTACCCAGCCTGAACACTGAAGCTTTCTTT. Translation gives CASSLVPSLNTEAFF.

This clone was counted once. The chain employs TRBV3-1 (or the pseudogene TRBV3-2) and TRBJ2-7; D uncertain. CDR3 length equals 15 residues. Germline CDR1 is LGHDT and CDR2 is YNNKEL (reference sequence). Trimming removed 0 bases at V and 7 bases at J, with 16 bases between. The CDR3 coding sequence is TGTGCCAGCAGCCAAGATCGTTACGGAGCCCTTGAGCAGTACTTC. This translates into CASSQDRYGALEQYF.

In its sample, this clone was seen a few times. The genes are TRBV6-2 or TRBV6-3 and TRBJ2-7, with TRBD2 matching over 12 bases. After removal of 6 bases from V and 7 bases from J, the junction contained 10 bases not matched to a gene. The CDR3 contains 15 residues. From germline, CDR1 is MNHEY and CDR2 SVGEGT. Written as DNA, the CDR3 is TGTGCCAGCAGCGCTTGGACTAGCGGGACTCGGGAGCAGTACTTC. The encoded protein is CASSAWTSGTREQYF.

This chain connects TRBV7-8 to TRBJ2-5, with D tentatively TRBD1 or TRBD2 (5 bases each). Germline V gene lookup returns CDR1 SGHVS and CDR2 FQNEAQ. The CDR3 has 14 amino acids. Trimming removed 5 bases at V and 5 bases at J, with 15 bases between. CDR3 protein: CASSPGTYGETQYF. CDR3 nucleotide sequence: TGTGCCAGCAGCCCAGGGACCTACGGGGAGACCCAGTACTTC. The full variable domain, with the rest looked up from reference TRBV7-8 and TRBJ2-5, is GAGVSQSPRYKVAKRGQDVALRCDPISGHVSLFWYQQALGQGPEFLTYFQNEAQLDKSGLPSDRFFAERPEGSVSTLKIQRTQQEDSAVYLCASSPGTYGETQYFGPGTRLLVL.

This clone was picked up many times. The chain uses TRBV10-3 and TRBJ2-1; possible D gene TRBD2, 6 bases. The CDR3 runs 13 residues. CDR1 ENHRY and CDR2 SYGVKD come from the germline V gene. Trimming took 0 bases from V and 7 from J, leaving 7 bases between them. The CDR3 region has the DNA TGTGCCATCAGTGAGTCGGGGGGAAATGAGCAGTTCTTC. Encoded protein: CAISESGGNEQFF.

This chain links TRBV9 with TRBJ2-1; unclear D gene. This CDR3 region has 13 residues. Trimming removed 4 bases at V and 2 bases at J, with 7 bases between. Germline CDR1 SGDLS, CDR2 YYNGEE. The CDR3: CASSPGAYNEQFF. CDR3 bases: TGTGCCAGCAGCCCGGGCGCCTACAATGAGCAGTTCTTC. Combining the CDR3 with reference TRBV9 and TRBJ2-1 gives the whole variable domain DSGVTQTPKHLITATGQRVTLRCSPRSGDLSVYWYQQSLDQGLQFLIQYYNGEERAKGNILERFSAQQFPDLHSELNLSSLELGDSALYFCASSPGAYNEQFFGPGTRLTVL.